These 24 T cell receptor beta chains were all obtained from the same sample, sequenced in a study of blood T cell repertoires in COVID-19. Repertoires were generated with immunoSEQ multiplex PCR, while TCRdb's copy carries only in-frame clones and drops some. The table includes fewer than 300,000 clones, approximately 77% detected once. Specimen: peripheral blood. These receptors were collected from a woman aged 18-29 years with acute or convalescent COVID-19.

Worth noting for this clone: A junction end diverges from the germline sequence, so it may reflect a read error. This chain joins TRBV29-1 and TRBJ1-1; TRBD1 is a possible D gene (5 bases). Germline lookup yields CDR1 SQVTM and CDR2 ANQGSEA. This CDR3 is built from 10 residues. In DNA form, the CDR3 reads TGCAGCGTTAAAGACAGTGAAGCTTTCTTT. Amino acid sequence: CSVKDSEAFF.

V usage is TRBV2 and J usage is TRBJ2-7, with D possibly being TRBD2 (6 bases). The CDR3 has 18 amino acids. V was trimmed by 1 base and J by 4 bases, leaving 23 bases between them. Per germline, CDR1 SNHLY and CDR2 FYNNEI. The CDR3 region has the DNA TGTGCCAGCAGTGAAGTCGTCGCTGGGACTTCGTGGGGGTACGAGCAGTACTTC. Residues: CASSEVVAGTSWGYEQYF.

This chain joins TRBV13 and TRBJ2-1, with 12 bases that match TRBD2. The length of the CDR3 is 15 residues. After removal of 3 bases from V and 9 bases from J, the junction contained 6 bases not matched to a gene. Germline CDR1 reads PRHDT; CDR2 reads FYEKMQ (reference sequence). The CDR3 loop is CASSFLGLAGFEQFF. The CDR3 bases are TGTGCCAGCAGCTTCTTAGGACTAGCGGGATTTGAGCAGTTCTTC. The variable domain in full, completed from reference TRBV13 and TRBJ2-1, reads AAGVIQSPRHLIKEKRETATLKCYPIPRHDTVYWYQQGPGQDPQFLISFYEKMQSDKGSIPDRFSAQQFSDYHSELNMSSLELGDSALYFCASSFLGLAGFEQFFGPGTRLTVL.

V usage is TRBV9 and J usage is TRBJ1-6, with 8 bases fitting TRBD1. CDR1 is SGDLS and CDR2 is YYNGEE in the germline V gene. CDR3 length equals 19 residues. Trimming cost V 1 base and J 5 bases; bases outside gene matches: 14. Written as DNA, the CDR3 is TGTGCCAGCAGCGTAAAGCCAGGGGGCTATTTGGGTGATAATTCACCCCTCCACTTT. Protein product: CASSVKPGGYLGDNSPLHF.

About this clone itself: A junction end diverges from the germline sequence, so it may reflect a read error. This chain connects TRBV7-3 to TRBJ1-6, with 7 nucleotides matching TRBD1. Germline V gene sequence: CDR1 SGHTA, CDR2 FQGTGA. The CDR3 totals 15 residues. CDR3 sequence (DNA): TGTGCCAGCAGCCTAACAGGGGATCCTCTTTCACCCCTCCACTTT. Translating it yields CASSLTGDPLSPLHF.

The chain has TRBV7-2 and TRBJ2-5, with TRBD2 as a possible D gene (7 bases). From germline, CDR1 is SGHTA and CDR2 FQGNSA. Trimming pared 5 bases from V and 5 bases from J, leaving 21 bases between. This CDR3 is 16 amino acids long. For the CDR3, the DNA is TGTGCCAGCAGCCTCCTTCCCCGGGGGGCAGGTGAGACCCAGTACTTC. It is translated as CASSLLPRGAGETQYF. Drawing the rest from reference TRBV7-2 and TRBJ2-5, the complete variable domain is GAGVSQSPSNKVTEKGKDVELRCDPISGHTALYWYRQSLGQGLEFLIYFQGNSAPDKSGLPSDRFSAERTGGSVSTLTIQRTQQEDSAVYLCASSLLPRGAGETQYFGPGTRLLVL.

The chain employs TRBV7-2 and TRBJ2-7; TRBD2 matches 10 bases. With 5 bases clipped from V and 4 bases from J, the junction kept 14 bases outside the gene matches. Germline values: CDR1 SGHTA, CDR2 FQGNSA. The CDR3 runs 17 residues. The CDR3 region is CASSRFILAGVGYEQYF. The CDR3 bases are TGTGCCAGCAGCCGCTTCATTCTAGCGGGAGTTGGTTACGAGCAGTACTTC.

V gene TRBV4-2 combines with J gene TRBJ2-7; D is perhaps TRBD1 (5 bases). The germline gives CDR1 LGHNA, CDR2 YNFKEQ. Deletions cut 1 base from V and 2 bases from J, with 12 bases between. The length of the CDR3 is 15 residues. The CDR3 coding sequence is TGTGCCAGCAGCCAAGGGACGGGCAGGGCCTACGAGCAGTACTTC. Protein sequence: CASSQGTGRAYEQYF.

The table lists this clone with a count of one. The chain joins TRBV16 to TRBJ2-1; 7 nucleotides match TRBD1. After removal of 4 bases from V and 6 bases from J, the junction contained 6 bases not matched to a gene. Germline V lookup: CDR1 KGHSY, CDR2 FQNENV. The CDR3 extends over 14 amino acids. In nucleotides, the CDR3 is TGTGCCAGCAGCCCACAGGGGTCTGGCAATGAGCAGTTCTTC. Its protein is CASSPQGSGNEQFF. The full variable domain, rest sourced from reference TRBV16 and TRBJ2-1, is GEEVAQTPKHLVRGEGQKAKLYCAPIKGHSYVFWYQQVLKNEFKFLISFQNENVFDETGMPKERFSAKCLPNSPCSLEIQATKLEDSAVYFCASSPQGSGNEQFFGPGTRLTVL.

The V and J genes are TRBV28 and TRBJ2-5, with D maybe TRBD2 (7 bases). The CDR3 contains 15 residues. Looked up from germline, CDR1 is MDHEN and CDR2 is SYDVKM. V was shortened by 3 bases and J by 5 bases, with 16 bases between the two germline ends. In nucleotides, the CDR3 is TGTGCCAGCAGTTTCACAGGGAGGGATCAGGAGACCCAGTACTTC. It codes for CASSFTGRDQETQYF. Variable domain in full (rest from reference TRBV28 and TRBJ2-5): DVKVTQSSRYLVKRTGEKVFLECVQDMDHENMFWYRQDPGLGLRLIYFSYDVKMKEKGDIPEGYSVSREKKERFSLILESASTNQTSMYLCASSFTGRDQETQYFGPGTRLLVL.

The chain joins TRBV10-1 to TRBJ1-1; unclear D gene. Germline V gene lookup returns CDR1 WNHNN and CDR2 SYGVQD (reference sequence). The CDR3 totals 15 residues. Trimming pared 6 bases from V and 1 base from J, leaving 15 bases between. CDR3 sequence reads: CASSPGGGGNTEAFF. CDR3 coding DNA: TGCGCCAGCAGCCCCGGCGGTGGCGGGAACACTGAAGCTTTCTTT.

This chain connects TRBV7-9 to TRBJ1-2, with TRBD1 matching 8 bases. From germline, CDR1 is SEHNR and CDR2 FQNEAQ (reference sequence). V shed 5 bases and J 7 bases; nucleotides not matched to a gene: 9. The CDR3 has 14 amino acids. CDR3: CASSHWAQGAGYTF. In DNA, the CDR3 is TGTGCCAGCAGCCATTGGGCCCAGGGGGCTGGCTACACCTTC.

V usage is TRBV6-1 and J usage is TRBJ2-1; 14 bases match TRBD2. V lost 4 bases to trimming and J lost 7 bases; unmatched junction nucleotides: 6. CDR1 is MNHNS and CDR2 is SASEGT in the germline V gene. The CDR3 runs to 16 residues. The chain's CDR3 is CASSAAGTSGSNEQFF. In DNA, the CDR3 is TGTGCCAGCAGTGCTGCCGGGACTAGCGGGAGTAATGAGCAGTTCTTC.

This clone was counted between two and nine times. The rearrangement uses TRBV5-1 and TRBJ2-1; D call uncertain. The V end lost 0 bases, the J end lost 0 bases, and 7 bases lay between the germline ends. Germline assignment: CDR1 SGHRS and CDR2 YFSETQ. The CDR3 consists of 15 residues. The CDR3 DNA reads as TGCGCCAGCAGCTTGGACCTAAGCTCCTACAATGAGCAGTTCTTC. As protein: CASSLDLSSYNEQFF.

V and J are TRBV5-6 and TRBJ1-2, with TRBD1 as a possible D gene (6 bases). V was clipped by 4 bases and J by 0 bases, with 13 bases between them. Germline CDR1 is SGHDT and CDR2 is YYEEEE. This CDR3 spans 15 amino acids. The CDR3 DNA is TGTGCCAGCAGCGCCAGACAGGACCCTAACTATGGCTACACCTTC. It is translated as CASSARQDPNYGYTF.

J is TRBJ2-1 and V is TRBV6-4; TRBD2 matches 12 bases. Germline values: CDR1 MRHNA, CDR2 SNTAGT. The CDR3 has 15 residues. V lost 0 bases, J lost 6 bases, and 0 bases stayed unmatched. CDR3 in amino acids: CASSDSTSGSNEQFF. Here the CDR3 DNA reads TGTGCCAGCAGTGACTCGACTAGCGGGAGCAATGAGCAGTTCTTC.

The rearrangement links TRBV7-8 to TRBJ2-5, with TRBD2 identical over 10 bases. The CDR3 is 14 amino acids. Germline CDR1 reads SGHVS; CDR2 reads FQNEAQ. V lost 3 bases to trimming and J lost 3 bases; unmatched junction nucleotides: 1. CDR3 sequence (DNA): TGTGCCAGCAGCTTCGGACTAGCGGAAGAGACCCAGTACTTC. This sequence encodes CASSFGLAEETQYF. The full variable domain, rest sourced from reference TRBV7-8 and TRBJ2-5, is GAGVSQSPRYKVAKRGQDVALRCDPISGHVSLFWYQQALGQGPEFLTYFQNEAQLDKSGLPSDRFFAERPEGSVSTLKIQRTQQEDSAVYLCASSFGLAEETQYFGPGTRLLVL.

The chain combines TRBV4-1 with TRBJ2-1; 14 nucleotides match TRBD2. In germline, CDR1 is MGHRA, CDR2 YSYEKL. The CDR3 covers 19 residues. V lost 5 bases and J lost 0; bases outside the gene matches: 9. The CDR3 DNA reads as TGCGCCAGCAGCGGCAAGCACGGGACTAGCGGGAGCTCCTACAATGAGCAGTTCTTC. This sequence encodes CASSGKHGTSGSSYNEQFF.

The chain recombines TRBV29-1 with TRBJ2-7; possible D gene TRBD1, 7 bases. CDR3 length: 14 amino acids. The ends were cut back, 3 bases at V and 0 bases at J, with 12 bases in the middle. In germline, CDR1 is SQVTM, CDR2 ANQGSEA. This CDR3 is CSVDGGQRSYEQYF. CDR3 nucleotide sequence: TGCAGCGTTGACGGGGGACAGCGCTCCTACGAGCAGTACTTC.

The chain employs TRBV19 and TRBJ2-7; D possibly corresponds to TRBD1 (7 bases). V lost 0 bases to trimming and J lost 4 bases, with 10 bases between them. The germline V gene has CDR1 LNHDA and CDR2 SQIVND (reference sequence). The CDR3 extends over 14 amino acids. The CDR3 spells CASSIDAGGYEQYF. In nucleotides, the CDR3 is TGTGCCAGTAGTATAGATGCAGGGGGGTACGAGCAGTACTTC.

The chain carries TRBV3-1 (or the pseudogene TRBV3-2) and TRBJ2-7, with D unclear. V shed 4 bases and J shed 3 bases, with 13 bases lying between them. The CDR3 totals 14 residues. CDR1 LGHDT and CDR2 YNNKEL come from the germline V gene (reference sequence). CDR3 protein: CASSPRLQVYEQYF. As DNA, the CDR3 is TGTGCCAGCAGCCCCCGCCTCCAGGTCTACGAGCAGTACTTC.

The rearrangement joins TRBV27 to TRBJ2-7; 11 bases line up with TRBD2. CDR3 length: 17 amino acids. Per the germline V gene, CDR1 is MNHEY and CDR2 is SMNVEV (reference sequence). V was clipped by 2 bases and J by 2 bases; unmatched bases: 8. In DNA, the CDR3 is TGTGCCAGCAGTTTAGGATCCCCACTAGCGGGAGCCTACGAGCAGTACTTC. This gives the protein CASSLGSPLAGAYEQYF.

This clone has more than one count but fewer than ten. Mismatch with germline at one junction end may stem from a read error. This chain links TRBV10-2 with TRBJ2-7, with D perhaps TRBD2 (6 bases). The germline gives CDR1 WSHSY, CDR2 SAAADI. The length of the CDR3 is 11 residues. Here the CDR3 DNA reads TGCGCCAGCAGTGAGGCAGTAGAACGGGAGTTC. As protein: CASSEAVEREF.

This clone was found a few times. The rearrangement joins TRBV18 to TRBJ2-7; 9 bases fit TRBD2. The junction had 11 bases not matched to a gene; V was cut back by 0 bases and J by 5 bases. The CDR3 totals 17 residues. Germline V gene data show CDR1 as KGHSH and CDR2 as LQKENI. CDR3 in amino acids: CASSPPGSTSGDHEQYF. The CDR3 DNA sequence: TGTGCCAGCTCACCACCGGGCTCGACTAGCGGAGACCACGAGCAGTACTTC.